This TCR beta chain was obtained from a study of OX40 agonist ivuxolimab in advanced cancers. The sampling schedule covered blood at baseline, cycle 4 day 1, and cycle 7 day 1. Looked up from germline, CDR1 is SGHVS and CDR2 is FNYEAQ. Trimming pared 5 bases from V and 0 bases from J, leaving 12 bases between. There are 15 residues in the CDR3. Repertoires were generated with immunoSEQ multiplex PCR, while TCRdb's copy carries only in-frame clones and drops some. The sample comprises about 54,000 clones, 80% to 90% of which are singletons, and about 1.4% rests with the top ten. The clonotype was recovered from an adult with an advanced solid tumor such as melanoma, head and neck, liver or kidney cancer. The J gene is TRBJ2-3, the V gene TRBV7-6, with D perhaps matching TRBD1 or TRBD2 (5 bases each). The sample was CD4+ or CD8+ T cells sorted from blood, taken in a trial of the OX40 agonist ivuxolimab. The CDR3 is CASSPDGASTDTQYF. CDR3 in DNA: TGTGCCAGCAGCCCTGACGGGGCTAGCACAGATACGCAGTATTTT.